Presented here are 5 T cell receptor beta chains from one specimen sequenced in a study of blood T cells in healthy people across ages. A J-beta primer mix and a sample-barcoded 5' primer were used in a second PCR of about 7 to 12 cycles. TCRdb redid the calling of the 5' RACE reads with MiXCR, one entry per CDR3 protein. The sample contains about a million distinct CDR3 sequences, roughly 52% of which appear only once. Input material: blood. The receptors derive from a man aged 25 to 40 in good health.

The V gene is TRBV7-9, the J gene TRBJ2-1; D call uncertain. Germline V gives CDR1 SEHNR, CDR2 FQNEAQ (reference sequence). CDR3 size: 15 residues. With 5 bases removed from V and 10 bases from J, the gap between germline ends came to 21 bases. Written as DNA, the CDR3 is TGTGCCAGCAGCCCGCTGATCCATTCCTCCTACGAGCAGTTCTTC. It yields the protein CASSPLIHSSYEQFF.

V is TRBV4-2 and J is TRBJ2-1; 7 positions agree with TRBD1. J was trimmed by 1 base and V by 5 bases; bases with no gene match: 5. The CDR3 sequence is 15 residues long. Looked up from germline, CDR1 is LGHNA and CDR2 is YNFKEQ. CDR3: CASSNQGESYNEQFF. In DNA, the CDR3 is TGTGCCAGCAGCAATCAGGGGGAATCCTACAATGAGCAGTTCTTC.

The chain carries TRBV20-1 and TRBJ1-1; no reliable D call. Per the germline V gene, CDR1 is DFQATT and CDR2 is SNEGSKA (reference sequence). The CDR3 extends over 12 amino acids. CDR3: CSTLRVDTEAFF. The DNA for the CDR3 is TGCAGCACTTTGAGGGTGGACACTGAAGCTTTCTTT.

CDR3 region: CASILSRGLGEQYF. The CDR3, as DNA: TGTGCCAGCATTCTTTCCAGGGGGTTGGGGGAGCAGTACTTC. J is TRBJ2-7 and V is TRBV6-5; 7 bases map to TRBD1. V lost 7 bases, J lost 7 bases, and 13 bases stayed unmatched. The CDR3 spans 14 residues. Germline values: CDR1 MNHEY, CDR2 SVGAGI.

This clonotype was seen only a few times. V usage is TRBV13 and J usage is TRBJ2-3; D unresolved. This CDR3 is 12 amino acids long. V was shortened by 5 bases and J by 6 bases, with 9 bases between the two germline ends. Germline lookup yields CDR1 PRHDT and CDR2 FYEKMQ (reference sequence). CDR3 sequence (DNA): TGTGCCAGCAGCCGTCAGGCGGATACGCAGTATTTT. This codes for CASSRQADTQYF.